This T cell receptor beta chain stems from a study of T cell responses to AZD1222 COVID-19 vaccine. General study points: Vaccine-associated CD4 TCRs ranged over spike, dominating at 160-218 and 743-854. Just five to seven people given AZD1222 tested seropositive at baseline. Sampling that yielded the repertoires occurred only after the peak T cell response.

With regard to this clone: Antigen unknown.

Germline CDR1 is SEHNR and CDR2 is FQNEAQ (reference sequence). The V end lost 5 bases, the J end lost 5 bases, and 10 bases lay between the germline ends. CDR3 length: 14 amino acids. Some clones are missing from TCRdb's copy, which holds only in-frame ones; the method was immunoSEQ multiplex PCR. This sample has approximately 170,000 clones, with approximately 90% found just once. The V gene is TRBV7-9, the J gene TRBJ1-6; D gene uncertain. The specimen was peripheral blood, collected on day 0 of AZD1222 vaccination. The clonotype was recovered from an adult in good health. CDR3 sequence reads: CASSKRGDNSPLHF. Here the CDR3 DNA reads TGTGCCAGCAGCAAACGTGGGGATAATTCACCCCTCCACTTT.